The 21 T cell receptor beta chains below were found in one sample sequenced in a study of blood T cells in healthy people across ages. Through a sample-barcoded 5' primer and a J-beta primer mix, a second PCR was run for about 7 to 12 cycles. TCRdb processed the 5' RACE reads anew with MiXCR; each CDR3 protein has one entry. The sample yields 850,000 to 1,300,000 distinct CDR3 sequences, 40% to 45% seen once. Sequenced: blood. The receptor set was obtained from a woman aged 55 to 70 in good health.

Only a few counts were recorded for this clonotype. This chain joins TRBV6-1 and TRBJ2-7; D call uncertain. Trimming cost V 7 bases and J 5 bases, with 18 bases left between them. Per germline, CDR1 MNHNS and CDR2 SASEGT. This CDR3 is 14 amino acids long. CDR3 in amino acids: CASTRLRVEHEQYF. CDR3 DNA sequence: TGTGCCAGCACTCGGTTGCGAGTGGAACACGAGCAGTACTTC.

The chain employs TRBV12-3 or TRBV12-4 and TRBJ2-3, with D perhaps TRBD2 (5 bases). The CDR3 is 16 amino acids. Trimming removed 1 base from V and 1 base from J, with 12 bases in between. CDR3 in amino acids: CASSLVRAVRTDTQYF. The CDR3 region has the DNA TGTGCCAGCAGTTTAGTGCGAGCGGTGCGCACAGATACGCAGTATTTT.

This sequence joins TRBV20-1 and TRBJ1-5, with 9 bases identical to TRBD1. The CDR3 extends over 13 amino acids. The V segment lost 8 bases and the J segment 9 bases; nucleotides outside the gene matches: 11. Per the germline V gene, CDR1 is DFQATT and CDR2 is SNEGSKA (reference sequence). The CDR3 DNA is TGCAGTTCTCAGGGACAGGGACTCGCGCCCCAGCATTTT. Amino acid sequence: CSSQGQGLAPQHF.

The gene calls are TRBV10-3 and TRBJ1-2, with a possible D match to TRBD1 (5 bases). The CDR3 length is 12 residues. V lost 8 bases, J lost 2 bases, and 9 bases lay in between. Germline CDR1 reads ENHRY; CDR2 reads SYGVKD. As DNA, the CDR3 is TGTGCCATCGGGGCCAGGAACTATGGCTACACCTTC. Protein product: CAIGARNYGYTF.

This rearrangement joins TRBV6-5 to TRBJ1-2; D unresolved. The CDR3 is 15 amino acids. Germline CDR1 MNHEY, CDR2 SVGAGI. Trimming took off 0 bases at V and 1 base at J, with 9 bases between the two ends. The CDR3 DNA reads as TGTGCCAGCAGTTACTCTCGGTCGAATAACTATGGCTACACCTTC. This sequence encodes CASSYSRSNNYGYTF.

On this clonotype: One base away lies a much larger clone, so this may be a sequencing read error. The J gene is TRBJ2-5, the V gene TRBV29-1; 7 nucleotides agree with TRBD1. V gave up 2 bases and J gave up 5 bases; unmatched junction bases: 5. Germline CDR1 SQVTM, CDR2 ANQGSEA. The CDR3 totals 13 residues. CDR3 DNA: TGCAGCGTTGAAAGACAGGGCAGGGAGACCCAGTACTTC. Encoded protein: CSVERQGRETQYF.

This clonotype was recorded once. A single base separates this from a much larger clone, so it may be a read error. The rearrangement joins TRBV11-2 to TRBJ2-5; D perhaps matches TRBD2 (6 bases). This CDR3 spans 12 amino acids. CDR1 is SGHAT and CDR2 is FQNNGV in the germline V gene. Here the CDR3 reads CASSLIRETRYF. The CDR3 DNA is TGTGCCAGCAGCCTAATTCGGGAGACCCGGTACTTC. Complete variable domain (other parts from reference TRBV11-2 and TRBJ2-5): EAGVAQSPRYKIIEKRQSVAFWCNPISGHATLYWYQQILGQGPKLLIQFQNNGVVDDSQLPKDRFSAERLKGVDSTLKIQPAKLEDSAVYLCASSLIRETRYFGPGTRLLVL.

The rearrangement joins TRBV4-2 to TRBJ2-1; 8 bases match TRBD2. Germline assignment: CDR1 LGHNA and CDR2 YNFKEQ. Germline trimming cut 2 bases from V and 0 bases from J; bases unmatched to any gene: 3. The CDR3 covers 16 residues. The CDR3 DNA follows: TGTGCCAGCAGCCAATCACTAGCGGACTCCTACAATGAGCAGTTCTTC. This gives the protein CASSQSLADSYNEQFF.

V usage is TRBV15 and J usage is TRBJ2-5; possibly TRBD1 for D (6 bases). This CDR3 contains 14 residues. Germline CDR1 and CDR2: LNHNV and YYDKDF (reference sequence). Trimming stripped 8 bases from V and 4 bases from J, with 17 bases between. The CDR3 DNA reads as TGTGCCACCGTAGAAGGGGGTGGGTCAGAGACCCAGTACTTC. Protein sequence: CATVEGGGSETQYF.

This clonotype was recorded a few times. The chain combines TRBV29-1 with TRBJ2-3; D ambiguous. The CDR3 is 11 residues long. Trimming cost V 7 bases and J 4 bases, with 9 bases left between them. Germline values: CDR1 SQVTM, CDR2 ANQGSEA. The CDR3 loop is CSALQADTQYF. The CDR3 DNA follows: TGCAGCGCCCTACAAGCAGATACGCAGTATTTT.

The rearrangement joins TRBV2 to TRBJ2-1; D remains unclear. The V end was cut by 7 bases, the J end by 6 bases, with 7 bases between. The CDR3 is made up of 11 amino acids. CDR1 is SNHLY and CDR2 is FYNNEI in the germline V gene. CDR3 nucleotide sequence: TGTGCCAGCATGAACACCAATGAGCAGTTCTTC. It specifies CASMNTNEQFF.

V and J are TRBV9 and TRBJ1-2; TRBD1 agrees at 7 bases. V was pared by 5 bases and J by 6 bases, with 10 bases of the junction left unmatched. CDR1 and CDR2 from the germline V gene are SGDLS and YYNGEE. The CDR3 length is 14 residues. CDR3 nucleotides: TGTGCCAGCAGGAGGACTGACAGGGACCATGGCTACACCTTC. Amino acid sequence: CASRRTDRDHGYTF.

This clonotype was counted many times. V and J are TRBV12-3 or TRBV12-4 and TRBJ2-7; D not certain. V was clipped by 2 bases and J by 5 bases, with 7 bases between them. The length of the CDR3 is 12 residues. The CDR3 coding sequence is TGTGCCAGCAGTTTATTTATCCACGAGCAGTACTTC. Translated, it gives CASSLFIHEQYF.

The rearrangement joins TRBV7-9 to TRBJ1-1; 7 bases match TRBD1. Germline V gene data show CDR1 as SEHNR and CDR2 as FQNEAQ (reference sequence). The J segment lost 2 bases and the V segment lost 5 bases, leaving 5 bases of the junction unmatched. CDR3 length: 14 residues. The CDR3: CASSPRDSNTEAFF. The CDR3 DNA sequence: TGTGCCAGCAGCCCTCGGGACAGCAACACTGAAGCTTTCTTT.

This clonotype was counted a few times. The V and J genes are TRBV12-5 and TRBJ1-2; D may be TRBD1 (5 bases). Looked up from germline, CDR1 is LGHNT and CDR2 is FRNRAP. V was trimmed by 7 bases and J by 5 bases, leaving 14 bases between them. This CDR3 has 13 amino acids. In DNA, the CDR3 is TGTGCTAGTGCCCCGGACATAGGGTATGGCTACACCTTC. Translated: CASAPDIGYGYTF.

The sample holds one count of this clonotype. V gene TRBV20-1 combines with J gene TRBJ1-2; D remains ambiguous. Germline CDR1 is DFQATT and CDR2 is SNEGSKA (reference sequence). Trimming removed 1 base from V and 7 bases from J, with 7 bases in between. The CDR3 is made up of 11 amino acids. The CDR3 DNA follows: TGCAGTGCTAGAGGAGGGAGTGGCTACACCTTC. Encoded protein: CSARGGSGYTF.

The chain links TRBV20-1 to TRBJ2-1; 10 nucleotides line up with TRBD2. The germline V gene has CDR1 DFQATT and CDR2 SNEGSKA (reference sequence). V lost 6 bases, J lost 13 bases, and 9 bases stayed unmatched. This CDR3 is 12 amino acids long. The CDR3 protein is CSAPLAGKEQFF. CDR3 in DNA: TGCAGTGCGCCACTAGCGGGGAAAGAACAGTTCTTC.

This clonotype was seen more than once but under ten times. This sequence joins TRBV11-2 and TRBJ2-5; the match to TRBD1 covers 10 bases. In germline, CDR1 is SGHAT, CDR2 FQNNGV. V trimming: 5 bases; J trimming: 4 bases; junction bases outside the gene matches: 7. The CDR3 spans 15 residues. In DNA, the CDR3 is TGTGCCAGCAGCCCGGGACAGGGGAGAGCAGAGACCCAGTACTTC. Translating gives CASSPGQGRAETQYF.

In this sample, this clonotype turned up a few times. This CDR3 reads CASSQQVAYEQYF. The CDR3 DNA sequence: TGCGCCAGCAGCCAACAGGTAGCCTACGAGCAGTACTTC. The chain employs TRBV5-1 and TRBJ2-7; maybe TRBD1 (5 bases). Trimming removed 4 bases at V and 2 bases at J, with 10 bases between. The CDR3 contains 13 residues. Germline assignment: CDR1 SGHRS and CDR2 YFSETQ. Variable domain in full (rest from reference TRBV5-1 and TRBJ2-7): KAGVTQTPRYLIKTRGQQVTLSCSPISGHRSVSWYQQTPGQGLQFLFEYFSETQRNKGNFPGRFSGRQFSNSRSEMNVSTLELGDSALYLCASSQQVAYEQYFGPGTRLTVT.

This clonotype was observed many times. The chain combines TRBV11-2 with TRBJ1-4; D is unclear. This CDR3 has 14 amino acids. The ends were cut back, 0 bases at V and 5 bases at J, with 7 bases in the middle. The germline CDR1 and CDR2 sequences are SGHAT and FQNNGV. The CDR3 sequence: CASSLDVDNEKLFF. The DNA of the CDR3 is TGTGCCAGCAGCTTAGATGTGGACAATGAAAAACTGTTTTTT.

This chain joins TRBV6-6 and TRBJ1-5; 9 nucleotides match TRBD1. The CDR3 sequence is 15 residues long. Germline values: CDR1 MNHNY, CDR2 SVGAGI (reference sequence). The V gene end was trimmed by 2 bases and the J gene end by 5 bases; junction bases not matched to a gene: 4. CDR3 in amino acids: CASSYPRQGDQPQHF. CDR3 bases: TGTGCCAGCAGTTACCCCCGACAGGGGGATCAGCCCCAGCATTTT.